A single sample is the source of the 20 T cell receptor delta chains below, sequenced in a study of gamma-delta T cells after stem cell transplantation. TCRdb re-called the RT-PCR reads through CATT. Of around 16,000 delta-chain clones in the sample, approximately 8.5% are singletons; the top ten hold about 60%. Material: gamma-delta T cells. These receptors all stem from a human donor. It is not recorded whose cells these are; they may come from a transplant donor.

This clone is termed large. The identical CDR3 is also encoded by other nucleotide sequences in the sample. The chain combines TRDV2 with TRDJ1, with 12 bases identical to TRDD3. CDR3 length equals 22 residues. CDR1 is GEAIGNYY, CDR2 EKD, per germline. The ends lost 1 base at V and 0 bases at J; junction bases unmatched: 20. CDR3 sequence reads: CACDTVGTGGYTHSEYTDKLIF. CDR3 nucleotides: TGTGCCTGTGACACGGTGGGAACTGGGGGATACACTCACTCAGAGTACACCGATAAACTCATCTTT.

This clone is termed large. Other DNA sequences in this sample translate to the same CDR3. This rearrangement joins TRDV2 to TRDJ1, with 10 bases lining up with TRDD3. The V gene end was trimmed by 0 bases and the J gene end by 2 bases; junction bases not matched to a gene: 2. CDR1 and CDR2 (germline): GEAIGNYY, EKD. The CDR3 extends over 15 amino acids. The CDR3 DNA reads as TGTGCCTGTGACACCGTACTGGGGGATACCGATAAACTCATCTTT. Translating it yields CACDTVLGDTDKLIF.

The V gene is listed as TRDV2; no J gene was called; the table names TRDD3, a call not compared with the DNA. Germline V gene data show CDR1 as GEAIGNYY and CDR2 as EKD. This CDR3 has 22 amino acids. CDR3 sequence reads: CACDTLRTGVIHTVVHTYTLTF. The CDR3 nucleotides read TGTGCCTGTGACACCCTCCGGACTGGGGTCATTCATACTGTAGTTCACACCTATACACTCACCTTT.

The table lists this clone with a few counts. Since a far larger clone is one base different, this is likely a read error. The same CDR3 can be traced to other DNA sequences in this sample. The chain combines TRDV1 with TRDJ1; 7 positions match TRDD3. CDR1 and CDR2 (germline): TSWWSYY, QGS. The CDR3 runs 20 residues. The CDR3 protein is CALGELRSLLGYQLLDKLIF. The DNA for the CDR3 is TGTGCTCTTGGGGAACTAAGAAGCCTACTGGGATACCAACTCCTCGATAAGCTCATCTTT.

This clone has at least ten counts. TCRdb has a much larger clone's protein, which differs at residues 5 and 7 from the translation of this DNA, likely because of a read error; what is shown is the protein translated from the DNA. J is TRDJ1 and V is TRDV3; maybe TRDD3 (6 bases). CDR1 TVYSNPD and CDR2 GDNSRS come from the germline V gene (reference sequence). The CDR3 is made up of 14 amino acids. Trimming stripped 5 bases from V and 5 bases from J, with 21 bases between. CDR3 region: CALSCYELGDKLIF. CDR3 nucleotides: TGTGCCCTCTCCTGCTACGAGCTGGGGGATAAACTCATCTTT.

The sample holds many counts of this clone. A junction boundary mismatches the germline segment, possibly from a read error. This sequence joins TRDV2 and TRDJ3; D not resolved. The CDR3 extends over 18 amino acids. Germline CDR1 and CDR2: GEAIGNYY and EKD. The CDR3 region has the DNA TGTGCCTGTGACACGGGCCATGGGCACTCCTGGTACACCCGACAGATGTTTTTC. It encodes CACDTGHGHSWYTRQMFF.

Details on this clone: The TCRdb record carries a much larger clone's protein, which differs from this DNA's translation at residue 14; a read error is the likely cause, and the protein listed here is the DNA translation. The genes are TRDV2 and TRDJ1; D gene ambiguous. The germline CDR1 and CDR2 sequences are GEAIGNYY and EKD. This CDR3 comprises 16 residues. CDR3 sequence reads: CACDTAGPPYTDKPIF. Written as DNA, the CDR3 is TGTGCCTGTGACACCGCGGGCCCCCCGTACACCGATAAACCCATCTTT.

Comments on this clone: TCRdb's listed protein matches a much larger clone and diverges from this DNA's translation at residue 6, likely through a read error; the protein shown comes from the DNA. This chain joins TRDV2 and TRDJ3; D is ambiguous. The germline V gene has CDR1 GEAIGNYY and CDR2 EKD. The CDR3 has 16 amino acids. V lost 0 bases and J lost 0, with 5 bases in between. CDR3 nucleotide sequence: TGTGCCTGTGACACCAAGAGCTCCTGGGACACCCGACAGATGTTTTTC. This codes for CACDTKSSWDTRQMFF.

This clone was seen more than once but under ten times. With only one base between it and a far larger clone, this is likely a read error. The same CDR3 also results from other DNA sequences found in this sample. This chain joins TRDV1 and TRDJ1; 7 bases agree with TRDD3. This CDR3 is 23 amino acids long. CDR1 is TSWWSYY and CDR2 is QGS in the germline V gene. The junction had 36 bases not matched to a gene; V was cut back by 9 bases and J by 2 bases. CDR3 nucleotide sequence: TGTGCTCTGCCAGGGGACGGCCCCCTGCCGACCATGGGGGACCCCATCGAGACCGATAAACTCATCTTT. It is translated as CALPGDGPLPTMGDPIETDKLIF.

This clone was seen a handful of times. TCRdb lists the protein of a much larger clone for this DNA, which differs at residues 3 and 13, so this is likely a read error; the protein given here is translated from the DNA itself. The chain links TRDV1 to TRDJ1, with a possible D match to TRDD3 (5 bases). This CDR3 is 18 amino acids long. CDR1 and CDR2 (germline): TSWWSYY, QGS. The CDR3 region is CAFGEGGWEPFAADKLIF. Written as DNA, the CDR3 is TGTGCTTTTGGGGAAGGTGGATGGGAGCCTTTCGCGGCCGATAAACTCATCTTT.

V and J are TRDV2 and TRDJ1; 7 positions match TRDD3. V dropped 2 bases and J dropped 3; count of bases not matched to a gene: 14. CDR1 and CDR2 (germline): GEAIGNYY, EKD. CDR3 length: 17 residues. The CDR3 region has the DNA TGTGCCTGTGACAGACGACAGGCGGATACGCGGGCCGATAAACTCATCTTT. Its translation: CACDRRQADTRADKLIF.

The rearrangement links TRDV2 to TRDJ1, with a tentative D call TRDD3 (6 bases). Germline V gene data show CDR1 as GEAIGNYY and CDR2 as EKD. The ends were cut back, 3 bases at V and 10 bases at J, with 35 bases in the middle. The CDR3 is made up of 19 amino acids. The DNA of the CDR3 is TGTGCCTGTGACGCCGGGAGCTCGACGAGGAGGGATAGGACCGGGGGACTCATCTTT. As protein: CACDAGSSTRRDRTGGLIF.

For this clone: TCRdb lists the protein of a much larger clone for this DNA, which differs at residue 5, so this is likely a read error; the protein given here is translated from the DNA itself. This sequence joins TRDV2 and TRDJ1; 10 bases agree with TRDD3. CDR1 is GEAIGNYY and CDR2 is EKD in the germline V gene. Trimming cost V 3 bases and J 2 bases; bases outside gene matches: 14. The CDR3 extends over 18 amino acids. This CDR3 reads CACDPIKLRGDTTDKLIF. The DNA for the CDR3 is TGTGCCTGTGACCCCATAAAATTACGGGGGGATACGACCGATAAACTCATCTTT.

As for this clone: A much larger clone sits a single nucleotide away, making a read error possible. CDR3: CARGKRSTCRAADKLIF. In nucleotides, the CDR3 is TGTGCTCGTGGGAAACGAAGCACATGTCGGGCGGCCGATAAACTCATCTTT. The V call is TRDV1, the J call TRDJ1; no definite D call. Germline loops: CDR1 TSWWSYY, CDR2 QGS. The CDR3 has 17 residues.

This clone turned up a few times. TCRdb's protein for this DNA is that of a much larger clone and differs from the translation at residue 10, likely a read error; the protein shown is the DNA translation. The chain carries TRDV2 and TRDJ1; possible D gene TRDD3, 6 bases. This CDR3 is built from 19 residues. Germline lookup yields CDR1 GEAIGNYY and CDR2 EKD. Trimming took off 2 bases at V and 0 bases at J, with 24 bases between the two ends. The CDR3 DNA follows: TGTGCCTGTGACAAACTGTCAATGGGGGGTACGCGTAACACCGATAAACTCATCTTT. Its translation is CACDKLSMGGTRNTDKLIF.

For this clone: A much larger clone lies one base from this, so it may be a read error. Other DNA sequences from this sample encode an identical CDR3 as well. The chain has TRDV2 and TRDJ1; the match to TRDD2 covers 9 bases. V was pared by 4 bases and J by 3 bases, with 17 bases of the junction left unmatched. The CDR3 consists of 18 residues. CDR1 and CDR2 (germline): GEAIGNYY, EKD. The CDR3 here is CACDPLPTGDPRSDKLIF. In nucleotides, the CDR3 is TGTGCCTGTGATCCCCTTCCTACCGGGGACCCCAGGTCCGATAAACTCATCTTT.

In this sample, this clone turned up many times. TCRdb's entry gives the protein of a much larger clone, which mismatches this DNA's translation at residue 4, likely from a read error; the protein reported here is translated from the DNA. The chain has TRDV2 and TRDJ3; weak D call: TRDD3 (5 bases). Germline V gene lookup returns CDR1 GEAIGNYY and CDR2 EKD. The germline V and J ends were trimmed by 4 bases and 0 bases, with 21 bases remaining between them. The CDR3 runs to 20 residues. Here the CDR3 reads CACEKTEGTLSSWDTRQMFF. CDR3 DNA sequence: TGTGCCTGTGAGAAAACGGAGGGGACTTTAAGCTCCTGGGACACCCGACAGATGTTTTTC.

A note on this clone: The germline gene is not matched at one end of the junction; a read error may be the cause. The genes are TRDV2 and TRDJ1, with 7 bases lining up with TRDD3. This CDR3 has 18 amino acids. The V gene's germline CDR1 is GEAIGNYY and CDR2 EKD. The CDR3 coding sequence is TGTGCCTGTGGCACCGGCCGACGGGTGGATACGGGTACCGATAAACTCATCTTT. Residues: CACGTGRRVDTGTDKLIF.

This clone came up a few times. A far larger clone is one nucleotide away, so this likely arose from a read error. Other DNA sequences in this specimen translate into the identical CDR3. The rearrangement joins TRDV2 to TRDJ1, with 9 bases that match TRDD3. The CDR3 covers 21 residues. Trimming removed 0 bases from V and 0 bases from J; junction bases left unmatched: 19. The germline gives CDR1 GEAIGNYY, CDR2 EKD. The DNA of the CDR3 is TGTGCCTGTGACACCGTTCAAAAAAGCCTGGGGGATGAAACGTACACCGATAAACTCATCTTT. Encoded protein: CACDTVQKSLGDETYTDKLIF.

In this sample, this clone turned up a few times. This chain links TRDV3 with TRDJ1; D might be TRDD3 (6 bases). V was pared by 3 bases and J by 10 bases, with 27 bases between. Germline CDR1 reads TVYSNPD; CDR2 reads GDNSRS (reference sequence). This CDR3 contains 15 residues. The CDR3: CALAAGADTVYTLIF. In nucleotides, the CDR3 is TGTGCCTTGGCAGCTGGTGCTGATACGGTCTATACACTCATCTTT.